This T cell receptor (beta chain) is from a study of T cells in localized non-small cell lung cancer. Trimming cost V 2 bases and J 0 bases, with 13 bases left between them. CDR3 length: 15 amino acids. CDR1 and CDR2 from the germline V gene are GTSNPN and SVGIG (reference sequence). The data were produced by immunoSEQ multiplex PCR, yet TCRdb's version contains in-frame clones alone and is incomplete. Of 25,000 to 35,000 clones detected, about 89% appear once; the ten largest clones hold about 9.4%. Comments on this clone: Its cognate antigen is unknown.

Study results and limitations: A raised T cell density in blood coincided with lengthier overall survival. Measurement of T cell clonality placed uninvolved adjacent lung highest, above the level in tumor.

This chain joins TRBV30 and TRBJ1-1; D remains unclear. The clonotype originates from a woman aged 35 to 70 with stage I lung adenocarcinoma. The sequencing here drew on peripheral blood, taken before any cancer treatment. The CDR3 loop reads CAWSPQWTVNTEAFF. The CDR3 DNA is TGTGCCTGGAGTCCGCAATGGACGGTGAACACTGAAGCTTTCTTT.